Listed here are 27 T cell receptor beta chains from one sample, sequenced in a study of early T cells in non-severe SARS-CoV-2 infection. TCRdb reanalysed the 5' RACE reads using MiXCR and keeps one entry per CDR3 protein. The sample includes around 26,000 distinct CDR3 sequences, about 4% of them seen just once. The sequenced material came from whole blood. These receptors all stem from an adult who was a healthcare worker with PCR-confirmed SARS-CoV-2 infection or an uninfected control (not recorded which).

This clonotype was seen ten or more times. V and J are TRBV4-2 and TRBJ1-2; D unresolved. CDR1 is LGHNA and CDR2 is YNFKEQ in the germline V gene. The V and J ends lost 0 bases and 4 bases respectively, with 15 bases between them. This CDR3 has 16 amino acids. The CDR3: CASSQDYGGPIYGYTF. CDR3 nucleotide sequence: TGTGCCAGCAGCCAAGATTACGGCGGACCGATCTATGGCTACACCTTC.

The table lists this clonotype with a count of one. A read error may be the cause here, since a much bigger clone is one base away. The genes are TRBV7-7 and TRBJ2-7, with TRBD2 identical over 8 bases. This CDR3 has 13 amino acids. CDR1 and CDR2 from the germline V gene are SSHAT and FNYEAQ (reference sequence). The CDR3 region is CASSTGLAYEQCF. The CDR3 region has the DNA TGTGCTAGCAGCACTGGACTAGCCTACGAGCAGTGCTTC.

This clonotype was recorded many times. The genes are TRBV18 and TRBJ1-6; 7 nucleotides align to TRBD1. The CDR3 is 14 residues long. Losses at the gene ends were 5 bases for V and 8 bases for J; bases not matched to a gene: 6. Per the germline V gene, CDR1 is KGHSH and CDR2 is LQKENI. CDR3: CASSMTGSDSPLHF. Written as DNA, the CDR3 is TGTGCCAGCTCAATGACAGGGAGCGATTCACCCCTCCACTTT.

Ten or more counts support this clonotype. The rearrangement joins TRBV7-2 to TRBJ2-7; 12 nucleotides align to TRBD2. The CDR3 extends over 21 amino acids. Trimming cost V 4 bases and J 0 bases; bases outside gene matches: 19. Per the germline V gene, CDR1 is SGHTA and CDR2 is FQGNSA. Here the CDR3 reads CASSSTHQLAGGPTSSYEQYF. The DNA for the CDR3 is TGTGCCAGCAGCTCCACCCATCAACTAGCGGGAGGCCCCACCAGCTCCTACGAGCAGTACTTC.

This clonotype was observed many times. The genes are TRBV6-5 and TRBJ2-2, with no clear D. Deletions cut 0 bases from V and 4 bases from J, with 12 bases between. The germline CDR1 and CDR2 sequences are MNHEY and SVGAGI. This CDR3 is built from 16 residues. The CDR3 nucleotides read TGTGCCAGCAGTTACTCTTCCGGCAAGCGCACCGGGGAGCTGTTTTTT. It is translated as CASSYSSGKRTGELFF.

Within the sample, this clonotype is medium-sized. V usage is TRBV20-1 and J usage is TRBJ2-3, with 10 bases matching TRBD2. Germline-derived CDR1 and CDR2 are DFQATT and SNEGSKA (reference sequence). The CDR3 length is 12 residues. The ends lost 2 bases at V and 11 bases at J; junction bases unmatched: 4. The CDR3 sequence: CSARLAGEGQYF. CDR3 sequence (DNA): TGCAGTGCTAGACTAGCGGGAGAGGGGCAGTATTTT.

The chain is built from TRBV7-2 and TRBJ2-7, with TRBD2 as a possible D gene (6 bases). From germline, CDR1 is SGHTA and CDR2 FQGNSA. The CDR3 is 13 amino acids. The ends were cut back, 4 bases at V and 3 bases at J, with 10 bases in the middle. For the CDR3, the DNA is TGTGCCAGCAGCTCTTCGACTAGCTACGAGCAGTACTTC. The encoded protein is CASSSSTSYEQYF.

By proportion, this clonotype is medium-sized (0.01 to 0.1%). This sequence joins TRBV4-3 and TRBJ2-5; D gene unclear. The germline CDR1 and CDR2 sequences are LGHNA and YSLEER. The V and J ends lost 4 bases and 2 bases respectively, with 11 bases between them. CDR3 length: 14 amino acids. Here the CDR3 DNA reads TGCGCCAGCAGCCGAACGGGTAGACAAGAGACCCAGTACTTC. This translates into CASSRTGRQETQYF.

This clonotype was seen many times. The chain employs TRBV11-2 and TRBJ2-3; 9 bases match TRBD2. V dropped 5 bases and J dropped 4; count of bases not matched to a gene: 13. CDR1 and CDR2 from the germline V gene are SGHAT and FQNNGV. This CDR3 has 17 amino acids. CDR3 in DNA: TGTGCCAGCAGCCGGAGCGGCGCGGGAGGGCCCTCAGATACGCAGTATTTT. Translating gives CASSRSGAGGPSDTQYF.

This clonotype was recorded many times. The V and J genes are TRBV7-9 and TRBJ2-7; D unclear. This CDR3 has 14 amino acids. Germline loops: CDR1 SEHNR, CDR2 FQNEAQ (reference sequence). Trimming left V 0 bases short and J 6 bases short, with 12 bases between. This CDR3 is CASSLAALGREQYF. CDR3 nucleotide sequence: TGTGCCAGCAGCTTAGCTGCCCTCGGTCGCGAGCAGTACTTC.

This clonotype has a count of ten or more. V and J are TRBV20-1 and TRBJ1-2, with 8 nucleotides matching TRBD1. The CDR3 sequence is 13 residues long. CDR1 and CDR2 (germline): DFQATT, SNEGSKA (reference sequence). Losses at the gene ends were 3 bases for V and 3 bases for J; bases not matched to a gene: 3. The CDR3 DNA reads TGCAGTGCTAGTGGACAGGGTTACTATGGCTACACCTTC. This codes for CSASGQGYYGYTF.

This clonotype was recorded at least ten times. This chain joins TRBV6-5 and TRBJ2-5; D is perhaps TRBD2 (6 bases). Germline V gene lookup returns CDR1 MNHEY and CDR2 SVGAGI. Trimming left V 2 bases short and J 5 bases short, with 15 bases between. This CDR3 region has 15 residues. In nucleotides, the CDR3 is TGTGCCAGCAGTTACCAAGGAGGGCCGAGGGAGACCCAGTACTTC. The encoded protein is CASSYQGGPRETQYF.

This clonotype was recorded at least ten times. This sequence joins TRBV6-5 and TRBJ2-5; D might be TRBD2 (6 bases). Germline V CDR1 and CDR2: MNHEY, SVGAGI. The CDR3 runs to 14 residues. V was cut by 5 bases and J by 3 bases, with 13 bases left in between. CDR3 protein: CASSHRDSEETQYF. In nucleotides, the CDR3 is TGTGCCAGCAGTCACCGGGACTCCGAAGAGACCCAGTACTTC.

This clonotype was seen at least ten times. V and J are TRBV12-3 or TRBV12-4 and TRBJ1-1; the D is unclear. The CDR3 length is 13 residues. Trimming left V 5 bases short and J 2 bases short, with 9 bases between. The CDR3 protein is CASSETTNTEAFF. CDR3 in DNA: TGTGCCAGCAGTGAAACGACTAACACTGAAGCTTTCTTT.

By share, this clonotype ranks as medium-sized. The chain employs TRBV5-1 and TRBJ2-7; maybe TRBD1 (7 bases). The CDR3 is 16 amino acids. Trimming shortened V by 1 base and J by 3 bases, and 17 bases separated the two germline ends. CDR1 SGHRS and CDR2 YFSETQ come from the germline V gene. In nucleotides, the CDR3 is TGCGCCAGCAGCTTGAGGGCAGGGGGGTCGGACTACGAGCAGTACTTC. Translating gives CASSLRAGGSDYEQYF. The variable domain in full, with the rest retrieved from reference TRBV5-1 and TRBJ2-7, is KAGVTQTPRYLIKTRGQQVTLSCSPISGHRSVSWYQQTPGQGLQFLFEYFSETQRNKGNFPGRFSGRQFSNSRSEMNVSTLELGDSALYLCASSLRAGGSDYEQYFGPGTRLTVT.

This clonotype was counted only a few times. The chain has TRBV9 and TRBJ1-1, with unresolved D. Germline CDR1 reads SGDLS; CDR2 reads YYNGEE. Trimming removed 5 bases from V and 2 bases from J, with 7 bases in between. This CDR3 is built from 12 residues. The CDR3 DNA follows: TGTGCCAGCAGTGAGCTCAACACTGAAGCTTTCTTT. Residues: CASSELNTEAFF.

This clonotype was observed many times. The chain joins TRBV2 to TRBJ2-1; 8 bases fit TRBD1. The CDR3 is 16 residues long. V gave up 4 bases and J gave up 2 bases; unmatched junction bases: 7. The germline V gene has CDR1 SNHLY and CDR2 FYNNEI. CDR3 residues: CASSVEGQVAYNEQFF. CDR3 DNA sequence: TGTGCCAGCAGTGTCGAGGGACAGGTGGCCTACAATGAGCAGTTCTTC.

The V and J genes are TRBV4-2 and TRBJ2-2; D may be TRBD2 (6 bases). The CDR3 is made up of 15 amino acids. V was clipped by 0 bases and J by 6 bases, with 11 bases between them. The V gene's germline CDR1 is LGHNA and CDR2 YNFKEQ. CDR3 sequence (DNA): TGTGCCAGCAGCCAAGAGGCGGGAACGGCCGGGGAGCTGTTTTTT. This translates into CASSQEAGTAGELFF.

This clonotype has ten or more counts. V gene TRBV5-6 combines with J gene TRBJ2-1, with D unclear. The CDR3 sequence is 13 residues long. V dropped 1 base and J dropped 10 bases, with 12 bases sitting between them. The germline V gene encodes CDR1 SGHDT and CDR2 YYEEEE. This CDR3 reads CASSLNSPWEQFF. In DNA form, the CDR3 reads TGTGCCAGCAGCTTGAACTCGCCTTGGGAGCAGTTCTTC. The variable domain in full, with the rest retrieved from reference TRBV5-6 and TRBJ2-1, is DAGVTQSPTHLIKTRGQQVTLRCSPKSGHDTVSWYQQALGQGPQFIFQYYEEEERQRGNFPDRFSGHQFPNYSSELNVNALLLGDSALYLCASSLNSPWEQFFGPGTRLTVL.

The V call is TRBV20-1, the J call TRBJ2-5, with a possible D match to TRBD2 (6 bases). V was shortened by 3 bases and J by 2 bases, with 22 bases between the two germline ends. CDR3 length: 17 residues. Germline-derived CDR1 and CDR2 are DFQATT and SNEGSKA (reference sequence). The CDR3: CSARVRLALGPQETQYF. The CDR3 coding sequence is TGCAGTGCTAGGGTACGGCTAGCGCTTGGTCCACAAGAGACCCAGTACTTC.

This clonotype was counted many times. This chain connects TRBV20-1 to TRBJ2-7, with TRBD2 matching over 11 bases. Germline V gene sequence: CDR1 DFQATT, CDR2 SNEGSKA (reference sequence). V lost 5 bases, J lost 4 bases, and 7 bases stayed unmatched. The CDR3 runs to 14 residues. The CDR3 sequence is CSAGQIAGGYEQYF. The DNA for the CDR3 is TGCAGTGCTGGGCAGATAGCGGGAGGGTACGAGCAGTACTTC.

Ten or more counts support this clonotype. The chain recombines TRBV5-1 with TRBJ1-1, with a possible D match to TRBD1 (5 bases). Germline CDR1 SGHRS, CDR2 YFSETQ. This CDR3 spans 20 amino acids. V was shortened by 3 bases and J by 4 bases, with 31 bases between the two germline ends. The CDR3, as DNA: TGCGCCAGCAGCTCCTTTTCTAAACCGGGACGTGGGATCGAAGGCACTGAAGCTTTCTTT. This gives the protein CASSSFSKPGRGIEGTEAFF.

There are many counts of this clonotype. The rearrangement links TRBV6-2 or TRBV6-3 to TRBJ2-7; 11 bases align to TRBD2. Germline CDR1 reads MNHEY; CDR2 reads SVGEGT. The CDR3 is 14 amino acids. The junction had 4 bases not matched to a gene; V was cut back by 6 bases and J by 3 bases. The CDR3 loop reads CASSYTSGSYEQYV. Here the CDR3 DNA reads TGTGCCAGCAGCTATACTAGCGGGAGCTACGAGCAGTACGTC.

This clonotype was counted a few times. The chain combines TRBV29-1 with TRBJ2-1; D call uncertain. CDR3 size: 13 residues. Germline V lookup: CDR1 SQVTM, CDR2 ANQGSEA. Trimming took off 4 bases at V and 9 bases at J, with 16 bases between the two ends. The CDR3 loop reads CSVAVGALSEQFF. CDR3 in DNA: TGCAGCGTTGCGGTCGGAGCTCTGAGTGAGCAGTTCTTC.

In its sample, this clonotype was seen a few times. This chain uses TRBV5-1 with TRBJ2-7; 7 positions agree with TRBD2. This CDR3 has 14 residues. The V segment lost 0 bases and the J segment 4 bases; nucleotides outside the gene matches: 4. Germline loops: CDR1 SGHRS, CDR2 YFSETQ. CDR3 sequence reads: CASSLASGMYEQYV. The CDR3 DNA reads as TGCGCCAGCAGCTTGGCCAGCGGGATGTACGAGCAGTACGTC.

This clonotype was seen many times. The rearrangement uses TRBV24-1 and TRBJ2-1; 7 positions match TRBD1. V shed 4 bases and J 1 base; nucleotides not matched to a gene: 9. Germline CDR1 KGHDR, CDR2 SFDVKD. The CDR3 length is 17 residues. The CDR3 nucleotides are TGTGCCACCAGTGACCGCGCGACAGGGAGTTCCTACAATGAGCAGTTCTTC. This translates into CATSDRATGSSYNEQFF.

This clonotype showed up many times. This CDR3 reads CATSRVGTGNTIYF. The CDR3 region has the DNA TGTGCCACCAGCAGAGTAGGGACTGGAAACACCATATATTTT. The chain uses TRBV15 and TRBJ1-3; unclear D gene. CDR3 length: 14 residues. V dropped 1 base and J dropped 2 bases, with 6 bases sitting between them. Germline V gene sequence: CDR1 LNHNV, CDR2 YYDKDF (reference sequence).